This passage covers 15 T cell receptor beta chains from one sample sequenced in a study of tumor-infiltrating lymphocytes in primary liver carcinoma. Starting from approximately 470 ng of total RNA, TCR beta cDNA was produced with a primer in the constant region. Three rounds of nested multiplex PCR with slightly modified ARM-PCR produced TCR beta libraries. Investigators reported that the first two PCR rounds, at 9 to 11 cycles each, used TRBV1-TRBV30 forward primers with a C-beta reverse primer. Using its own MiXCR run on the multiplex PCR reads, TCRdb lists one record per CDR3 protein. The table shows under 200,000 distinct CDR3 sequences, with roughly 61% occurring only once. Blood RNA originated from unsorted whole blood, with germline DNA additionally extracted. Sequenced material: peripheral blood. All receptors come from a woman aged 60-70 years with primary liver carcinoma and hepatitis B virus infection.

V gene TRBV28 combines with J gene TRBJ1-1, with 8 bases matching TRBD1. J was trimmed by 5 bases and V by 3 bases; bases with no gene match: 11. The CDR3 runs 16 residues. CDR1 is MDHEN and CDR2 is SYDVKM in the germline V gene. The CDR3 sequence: CASSLFLVQGGTEAFF. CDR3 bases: TGTGCCAGCAGTTTGTTCCTGGTACAGGGGGGGACTGAAGCTTTCTTT.

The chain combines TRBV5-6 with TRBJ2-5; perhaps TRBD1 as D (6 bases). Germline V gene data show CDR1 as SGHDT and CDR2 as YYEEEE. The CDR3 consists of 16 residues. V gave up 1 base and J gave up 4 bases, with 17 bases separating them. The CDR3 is CASSLTGRGFPETQYF. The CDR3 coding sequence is TGTGCCAGCAGCTTGACTGGCAGGGGCTTCCCAGAGACCCAGTACTTC.

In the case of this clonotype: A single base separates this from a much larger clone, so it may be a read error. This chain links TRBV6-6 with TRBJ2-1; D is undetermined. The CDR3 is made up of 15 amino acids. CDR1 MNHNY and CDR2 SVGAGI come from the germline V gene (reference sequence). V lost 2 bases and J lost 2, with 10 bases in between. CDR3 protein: CASSYNGEPYNEQFF. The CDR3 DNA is TGTGCCAGCAGTTACAATGGGGAACCCTACAATGAGCAGTTCTTC.

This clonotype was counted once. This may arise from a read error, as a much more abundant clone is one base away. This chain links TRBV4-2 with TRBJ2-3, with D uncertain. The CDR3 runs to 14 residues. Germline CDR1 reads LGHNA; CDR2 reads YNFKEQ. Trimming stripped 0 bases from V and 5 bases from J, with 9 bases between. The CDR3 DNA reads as TGTGCCAGCAGCCAAGAATTGAGGAGAGATACGCAGTATTTT. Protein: CASSQELRRDTQYF.

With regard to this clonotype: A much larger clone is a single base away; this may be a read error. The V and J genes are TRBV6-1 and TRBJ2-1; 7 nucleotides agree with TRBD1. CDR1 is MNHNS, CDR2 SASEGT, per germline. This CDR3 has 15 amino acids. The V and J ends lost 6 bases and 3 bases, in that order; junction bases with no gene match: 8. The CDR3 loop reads CASRGQPSYYNEQFF. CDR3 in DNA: TGTGCCAGCAGGGGACAGCCAAGCTACTACAATGAGCAGTTCTTC.

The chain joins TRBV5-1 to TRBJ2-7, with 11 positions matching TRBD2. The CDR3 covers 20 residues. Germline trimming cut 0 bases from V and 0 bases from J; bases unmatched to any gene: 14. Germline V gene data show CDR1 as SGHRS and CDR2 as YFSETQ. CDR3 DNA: TGCGCCAGCAGCTTGGTGACAGGGGCAGGACTAGCGGGCGGCTCCTACGAGCAGTACTTC. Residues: CASSLVTGAGLAGGSYEQYF.

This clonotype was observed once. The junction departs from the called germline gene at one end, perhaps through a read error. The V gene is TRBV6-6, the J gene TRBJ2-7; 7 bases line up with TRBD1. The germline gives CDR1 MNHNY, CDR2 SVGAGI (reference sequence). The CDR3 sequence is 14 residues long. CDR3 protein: CARSKGTEGYERYF. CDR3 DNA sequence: TGTGCCAGGAGCAAAGGGACAGAGGGCTACGAGCGGTACTTC.

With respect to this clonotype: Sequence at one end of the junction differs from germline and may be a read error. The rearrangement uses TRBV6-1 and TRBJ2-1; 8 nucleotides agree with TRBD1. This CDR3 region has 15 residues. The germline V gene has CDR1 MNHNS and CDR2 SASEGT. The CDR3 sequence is CAISVRDRSGNEQFF. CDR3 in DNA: TGTGCCATCAGTGTGAGGGACAGGAGTGGCAATGAGCAGTTCTTC.

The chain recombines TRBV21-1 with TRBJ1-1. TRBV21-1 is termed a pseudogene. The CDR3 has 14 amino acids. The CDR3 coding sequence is TGTGCCAGCAGAGAGGGCCAGTTGAACACTGAAGCTTTCTTT. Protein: CASREGQLNTEAFF.

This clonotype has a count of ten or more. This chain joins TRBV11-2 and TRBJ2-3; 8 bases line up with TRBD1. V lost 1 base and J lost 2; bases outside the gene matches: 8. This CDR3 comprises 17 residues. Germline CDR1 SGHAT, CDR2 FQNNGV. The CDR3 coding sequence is TGTGCCAGCAGCTTAGGGAGGCAGGGGGCCACCACAGATACGCAGTATTTT. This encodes CASSLGRQGATTDTQYF.

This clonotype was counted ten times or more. CDR3 in DNA: TGTGCCAGCAGTGCGGGGGGCGGGTACGAGCAGTACTTC. Protein product: CASSAGGGYEQYF. This rearrangement joins TRBV6-1 to TRBJ2-7; a weak D match, TRBD2 (7 bases). CDR1 is MNHNS and CDR2 is SASEGT in the germline V gene. The V and J ends lost 4 bases and 4 bases respectively, with 11 bases between them. The CDR3 loop spans 13 amino acids.

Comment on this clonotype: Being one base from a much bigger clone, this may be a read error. The CDR3 bases are TGCGCCAGCAGGCAGGGGCCGGGCACCGGGAAGCTGTTTTTT. It codes for CASRQGPGTGKLFF. The J gene is TRBJ2-2, the V gene TRBV10-1, with a possible D match to TRBD1 (6 bases). The length of the CDR3 is 14 residues. Germline V gene data show CDR1 as WNHNN and CDR2 as SYGVQD (reference sequence).

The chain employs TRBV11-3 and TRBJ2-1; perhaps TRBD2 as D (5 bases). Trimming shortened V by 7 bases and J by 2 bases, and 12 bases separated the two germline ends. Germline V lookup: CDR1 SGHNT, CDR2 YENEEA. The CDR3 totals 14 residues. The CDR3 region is CASNQASPYNEQFF. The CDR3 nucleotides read TGTGCCAGCAATCAGGCTAGCCCCTACAATGAGCAGTTCTTC.

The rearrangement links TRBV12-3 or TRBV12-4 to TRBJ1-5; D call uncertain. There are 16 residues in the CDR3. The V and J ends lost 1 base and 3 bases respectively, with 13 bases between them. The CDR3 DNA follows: TGTGCCAGCAGTTTAGACAGCTTAGCGCTCAATCAGCCCCAGCATTTT. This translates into CASSLDSLALNQPQHF.

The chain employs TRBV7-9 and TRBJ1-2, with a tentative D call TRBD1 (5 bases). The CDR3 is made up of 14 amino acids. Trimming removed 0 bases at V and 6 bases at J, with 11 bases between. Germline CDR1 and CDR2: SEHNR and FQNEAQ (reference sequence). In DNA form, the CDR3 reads TGTGCCAGCAGCTTAGCGGGGGGAAGCAATGGCTACACCTTC. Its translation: CASSLAGGSNGYTF.